These 25 T cell receptor beta chains were sequenced from one sample in a study of blood T cell repertoires in COVID-19. The data were produced by immunoSEQ multiplex PCR, yet TCRdb's version contains in-frame clones alone and is incomplete. The table shows fewer than 300,000 clones, with approximately 84% occurring only once. Sequenced: peripheral blood. The origin of the receptors is a human donor with COVID-19, enrolled during active disease. The donor label of this sample is uncertain.

The rearrangement uses TRBV28 and TRBJ2-7; no definite D call. CDR1 and CDR2 (germline): MDHEN, SYDVKM. V lost 5 bases to trimming and J lost 0 bases, with 14 bases between them. The CDR3 totals 15 residues. The CDR3 loop is CASSIKVSGSYEQYF. The CDR3 coding sequence is TGTGCCAGCAGTATAAAGGTGTCAGGCTCCTACGAGCAGTACTTC.

The chain has TRBV6-6 and TRBJ1-5; D uncertain. The germline CDR1 and CDR2 sequences are MNHNY and SVGAGI (reference sequence). This CDR3 has 15 residues. Trimming stripped 6 bases from V and 1 base from J, with 13 bases between. DNA for the CDR3: TGTGCCAGCAGAAGGGAGGCTCTCAGCAATCAGCCCCAGCATTTT. As protein: CASRREALSNQPQHF.

The chain uses TRBV30 and TRBJ1-5; 10 bases line up with TRBD1. V lost 6 bases, J lost 1 base, and 6 bases stayed unmatched. Germline lookup yields CDR1 GTSNPN and CDR2 SVGIG (reference sequence). The CDR3 extends over 15 amino acids. The CDR3 coding sequence is TGTGCCTGCCGGGACAGGGGAGCCAGCAATCAGCCCCAGCATTTT. It translates to CACRDRGASNQPQHF.

The chain recombines TRBV9 with TRBJ1-1; D remains unclear. Germline V gene sequence: CDR1 SGDLS, CDR2 YYNGEE. The CDR3 has 15 amino acids. V lost 0 bases, J lost 1 base, and 10 bases lay in between. The CDR3 reads CASSVGGDWNTEAFF. The CDR3 DNA reads as TGTGCCAGCAGCGTAGGTGGTGACTGGAACACTGAAGCTTTCTTT.

V gene TRBV3-1 (or the pseudogene TRBV3-2) combines with J gene TRBJ2-3, with 8 bases identical to TRBD1. J lost 1 base, V lost 2 bases, and 8 bases had no gene match. Germline V gives CDR1 LGHDT, CDR2 YNNKEL (reference sequence). CDR3 length: 17 residues. For the CDR3, the DNA is TGTGCCAGCAGCCAATGGACAGGGAGTGGTGGCACAGATACGCAGTATTTT. This encodes CASSQWTGSGGTDTQYF.

Note on this clone: Other DNA sequences from this sample encode an identical CDR3 as well. V gene TRBV6-1 combines with J gene TRBJ2-7; 8 bases are shared with TRBD1. The V segment lost 3 bases and the J segment 6 bases; nucleotides outside the gene matches: 4. Germline V gene lookup returns CDR1 MNHNS and CDR2 SASEGT. CDR3 length: 13 amino acids. The CDR3, as DNA: TGTGCCAGCAGTGATAGAGACAGGGGCGAGCAGTACTTC. Translation gives CASSDRDRGEQYF.

This chain links TRBV10-1 with TRBJ2-5; D is uncertain. Per the germline V gene, CDR1 is WNHNN and CDR2 is SYGVQD (reference sequence). The CDR3 totals 13 residues. Trimming took off 0 bases at V and 5 bases at J, with 7 bases between the two ends. CDR3 residues: CASSESARETQYF. As DNA, the CDR3 is TGCGCCAGCAGTGAGTCGGCGAGGGAGACCCAGTACTTC.

The chain employs TRBV7-9 and TRBJ1-1; D gene unclear. This CDR3 contains 13 residues. Per germline, CDR1 SEHNR and CDR2 FQNEAQ (reference sequence). V shed 8 bases and J shed 0 bases, with 10 bases lying between them. DNA for the CDR3: TGTGCCAGCCAGGATTCCCTGAACACTGAAGCTTTCTTT. Amino acid sequence: CASQDSLNTEAFF.

This chain links TRBV28 with TRBJ2-7; 16 nucleotides align to TRBD2. V lost 9 bases, J lost 4 bases, and 21 bases stayed unmatched. The germline gives CDR1 MDHEN, CDR2 SYDVKM. There are 20 residues in the CDR3. CDR3: CASSSAPGTSGRGVSYEQYF. CDR3 DNA: TGTGCCAGTTCGTCGGCCCCCGGGACTAGCGGGAGGGGAGTGTCTTACGAGCAGTACTTC.

The chain joins TRBV5-1 to TRBJ1-1; possible D gene TRBD1, 5 bases. The V and J ends lost 4 bases and 4 bases respectively, with 14 bases between them. Germline lookup yields CDR1 SGHRS and CDR2 YFSETQ. This CDR3 has 14 residues. The CDR3 nucleotides are TGCGCCAGCAGCCCGCGACAGAGTAGCACTGAAGCTTTCTTT. As protein: CASSPRQSSTEAFF.

This chain joins TRBV11-2 and TRBJ2-5; 16 bases align to TRBD2. With 1 base clipped from V and 5 bases from J, the junction kept 1 base outside the gene matches. CDR3 length: 16 residues. In germline, CDR1 is SGHAT, CDR2 FQNNGV. The CDR3 DNA reads as TGTGCCAGCAGCTTAGTGGGACTAGCGGGAGGGGAGACCCAGTACTTC. This codes for CASSLVGLAGGETQYF.

This clone was detected once. The gene calls are TRBV7-2 and TRBJ2-3, with 7 bases lining up with TRBD2. Per the germline V gene, CDR1 is SGHTA and CDR2 is FQGNSA. V shed 4 bases, J shed 2 bases, and the junction held 3 bases outside the gene matches. The CDR3 runs 14 residues. This CDR3 reads CASSSRGDTDTQYF. CDR3 nucleotide sequence: TGTGCCAGCAGCTCCCGGGGGGACACAGATACGCAGTATTTT.

This clone was found once. The chain employs TRBV29-1 and TRBJ1-1; 9 nucleotides line up with TRBD1. The CDR3 is 15 residues long. Germline CDR1 reads SQVTM; CDR2 reads ANQGSEA. V shed 6 bases and J 6 bases; nucleotides not matched to a gene: 14. The CDR3: CSVQTQGAMLAEAFF. The CDR3, as DNA: TGCAGCGTCCAAACACAGGGGGCGATGCTCGCTGAAGCTTTCTTT.

The table lists this clone with a few counts. The V gene is TRBV5-6, the J gene TRBJ1-5; TRBD1 agrees at 8 bases. This CDR3 region has 14 residues. The germline CDR1 and CDR2 sequences are SGHDT and YYEEEE. V shed 7 bases and J 4 bases; nucleotides not matched to a gene: 7. CDR3 coding DNA: TGTGCCAGCGAGGACAGGGCCACTAATCAGCCCCAGCATTTT. Translating it yields CASEDRATNQPQHF.

The chain recombines TRBV27 with TRBJ2-7, with a weak D call TRBD2 (5 bases). Trimming removed 4 bases at V and 9 bases at J, with 19 bases between. The CDR3 is 14 residues long. Germline V lookup: CDR1 MNHEY, CDR2 SMNVEV (reference sequence). As DNA, the CDR3 is TGTGCCAGCAGTTATGGACTCGGGGATGTCGTGCAGTACTTC. Translation gives CASSYGLGDVVQYF.

V gene TRBV11-1 combines with J gene TRBJ2-1; 9 nucleotides match TRBD2. In germline, CDR1 is SGHAT, CDR2 FQDESV (reference sequence). This CDR3 is built from 15 residues. The J segment lost 8 bases and the V segment lost 1 base, leaving 6 bases of the junction unmatched. CDR3 residues: CASSLGGRAIDEQFF. The CDR3 DNA reads as TGTGCCAGCAGCTTAGGCGGGAGGGCCATTGATGAGCAGTTCTTC.

The chain uses TRBV28 and TRBJ1-2; D ambiguous. This CDR3 has 12 residues. The germline gives CDR1 MDHEN, CDR2 SYDVKM. The ends were cut back, 4 bases at V and 3 bases at J, with 6 bases in the middle. The CDR3 nucleotides are TGTGCCAGCAGTTCTACAGACTATGGCTACACCTTC. Protein product: CASSSTDYGYTF.

The J gene is TRBJ2-3, the V gene TRBV7-2, with 7 bases fitting TRBD2. The junction had 6 bases not matched to a gene; V was cut back by 1 base and J by 2 bases. Germline V gene sequence: CDR1 SGHTA, CDR2 FQGNSA. The CDR3 runs 16 residues. CDR3: CASSLVAGVVTDTQYF. DNA of the CDR3: TGTGCCAGCAGCTTAGTGGCGGGAGTCGTCACAGATACGCAGTATTTT.

This sequence joins TRBV3-1 (or the pseudogene TRBV3-2) and TRBJ2-7, with 7 bases identical to TRBD2. The CDR3 is 16 residues long. V gave up 5 bases and J gave up 7 bases; unmatched junction bases: 17. In germline, CDR1 is LGHDT, CDR2 YNNKEL (reference sequence). The chain's CDR3 is CASSDLPGSSGGEQYF. The CDR3 coding sequence is TGTGCCAGCAGCGACCTTCCGGGGTCCTCCGGGGGGGAGCAGTACTTC.

The genes are TRBV2 and TRBJ1-3, with 9 bases lining up with TRBD1. The CDR3 consists of 17 residues. Per germline, CDR1 SNHLY and CDR2 FYNNEI. The J segment lost 5 bases and the V segment lost 3 bases, leaving 11 bases of the junction unmatched. CDR3 coding DNA: TGTGCCAGCAGTGAGCGGGGGTTGGGACAGGGAAGAAACACCATATATTTT. Translating gives CASSERGLGQGRNTIYF.

V usage is TRBV30 and J usage is TRBJ1-2; D gene uncertain. This CDR3 is built from 11 residues. Germline CDR1 and CDR2: GTSNPN and SVGIG (reference sequence). V was cut by 8 bases and J by 8 bases, with 15 bases left in between. The CDR3 region is CAVSRGGGYTF. The CDR3 bases are TGTGCCGTGAGCCGAGGAGGCGGCTACACCTTC.

This sequence joins TRBV5-4 and TRBJ1-1, with TRBD1 as a possible D gene (6 bases). The CDR3 is 15 amino acids. Trimming stripped 4 bases from V and 4 bases from J, with 17 bases between. Germline CDR1 is SGHNT and CDR2 is YYREEE (reference sequence). The CDR3 spells CASSPGGGAATEAFF. CDR3 DNA: TGTGCCAGCAGCCCGGGAGGGGGGGCTGCCACTGAAGCTTTCTTT.

This chain links TRBV9 with TRBJ2-5, with D perhaps matching TRBD1 (6 bases). Trimming pared 0 bases from V and 3 bases from J, leaving 18 bases between. The germline gives CDR1 SGDLS, CDR2 YYNGEE. This CDR3 has 17 amino acids. The CDR3, as DNA: TGTGCCAGCAGCGTAGAGGGGGATAGCCCCCTCAAAGAGACCCAGTACTTC. Translating it yields CASSVEGDSPLKETQYF.

The rearrangement joins TRBV5-1 to TRBJ2-5; perhaps TRBD2 as D (5 bases). Trimming left V 0 bases short and J 5 bases short, with 14 bases between. Germline assignment: CDR1 SGHRS and CDR2 YFSETQ. The length of the CDR3 is 15 residues. CDR3 residues: CASSLEATRGETQYF. The CDR3 bases are TGCGCCAGCAGCTTGGAGGCGACCCGAGGGGAGACCCAGTACTTC.

This chain uses TRBV5-5 with TRBJ2-1, with 7 bases that match TRBD2. V dropped 2 bases and J dropped 10; count of bases not matched to a gene: 12. In germline, CDR1 is SGHKS, CDR2 YYEKEE (reference sequence). This CDR3 is 15 amino acids long. The CDR3 bases are TGTGCCAGCAGCTTAAGTCTAGCGGCCTTGCTGGAGCAGTTCTTC. Amino acid sequence: CASSLSLAALLEQFF.